This TCR beta chain was sequenced for a study of cytomegalovirus exposure and HLA in healthy donors. Overall study findings and caveats: It is likely that the observed cluster of highly shared sequence variants was a sequencing artifact. Analysis was carried out at a later point, and it linked a missense DCLRE1C variant to TCR beta V- and J-gene trimming. Analyzed later, association rates of TCRs varied across HLA loci, with DRB1 most and HLA-C fewest. Presence/absence analyses took donor sequencing depth as roughly uniform.

The PCR contained 60 Vbeta and 13 Jbeta primers. The protocol was immunoSEQ multiplex PCR, while the TCRdb copy is restricted to in-frame clones and leaves out a portion. The repertoire holds around 200,000 clones, over 60% seen once, with 2.3% in the top ten. About this clone: The antigen remains undetermined.

Trimming left V 5 bases short and J 0 bases short, with 14 bases between. Germline lookup yields CDR1 LNHNV and CDR2 YYDKDF (reference sequence). The CDR3 extends over 16 amino acids. This TCR derives from a woman aged 50 to 60 in good health and CMV-seronegative. The rearrangement joins TRBV15 to TRBJ2-4; a possible D gene is TRBD2 (6 bases). Sequencing was done on a sample of PBMCs. The chain's CDR3 is CATSGSGSGAKNIQYF. In nucleotides, the CDR3 is TGTGCCACCAGCGGGTCCGGGAGTGGAGCCAAAAACATTCAGTACTTC.